This T cell receptor (beta chain) was captured by sequencing in a study of T cell responses to AZD1222 COVID-19 vaccine. Germline CDR1 is SGHDN and CDR2 is FVKESK. The V and J ends lost 4 bases and 3 bases respectively, with 9 bases between them. The CDR3 has 13 residues. Comments on this clone: Its specificity is unknown.

Some clones are missing from TCRdb's copy, which holds only in-frame ones; the method was immunoSEQ multiplex PCR. This table has 100,000 to 150,000 clones, over 90% appearing once. Study-wide points: Repertoires were obtained solely post-peak T cell response.

This TCR came from an adult in good health. This sample comprised peripheral blood, obtained on day 0 of AZD1222 vaccination. J is TRBJ1-2 and V is TRBV14; D remains unclear. For the CDR3, the DNA is TGTGCCAGCAGCCCGACCGGGGACTATGGCTACACCTTC. Translated: CASSPTGDYGYTF.